This TCR beta chain was profiled in a study of beta chain features in type 1 diabetes. Overall study findings and caveats: Type 1 diabetes patients had VDJ junctions that carried fewer insertions and more deletions. Moderate yet significant TCRB CDR3 shortening was seen in Type 1 diabetes patients in all four CD4+ subsets.

The whole isolated RNA underwent reverse transcription, so sequencing captured expressed TCRB transcripts. Sequencing used immunoSEQ multiplex PCR; TCRdb keeps in-frame clones, though not all of them. The sample lists some 15,000 clones, roughly 72% occurring once. Sampling consisted of one heparinised blood draw per donor, averaging roughly 100 mL. A word on this clone: The antigen remains undetermined.

This TCR was recovered from a young man with type 1 diabetes. The material sequenced was stem cell memory CD4+ T cells from blood.

CDR3 in DNA: TGTGCCAGCAGTTACTCGATCGCAGGGGGCTATGGCTACACCTTC. Translation gives CASSYSIAGGYGYTF. This rearrangement joins TRBV6-5 to TRBJ1-2, with 7 bases identical to TRBD1. Unmatched junction bases numbered 5, after V lost 0 bases and J lost 4 bases. This CDR3 comprises 15 residues. CDR1 MNHEY and CDR2 SVGAGI come from the germline V gene.